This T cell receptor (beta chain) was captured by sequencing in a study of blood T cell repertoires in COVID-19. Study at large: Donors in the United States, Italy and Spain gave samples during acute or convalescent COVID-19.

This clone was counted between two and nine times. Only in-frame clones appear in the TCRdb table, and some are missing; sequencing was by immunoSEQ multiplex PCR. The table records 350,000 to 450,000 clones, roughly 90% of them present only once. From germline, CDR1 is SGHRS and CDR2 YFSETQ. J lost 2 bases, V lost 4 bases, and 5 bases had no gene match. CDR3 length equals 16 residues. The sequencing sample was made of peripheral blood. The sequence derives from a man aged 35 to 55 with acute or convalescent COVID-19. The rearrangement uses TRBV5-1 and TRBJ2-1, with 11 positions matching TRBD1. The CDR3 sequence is CASSGGTGGPYNEQFF. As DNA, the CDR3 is TGCGCCAGCAGCGGCGGGACAGGGGGGCCCTACAATGAGCAGTTCTTC.